The 9 T cell receptor beta chains in this list originate from one sample, sequenced in a study of vaccination and CD4 T cells after COVID-19. Treatment here: roughly 11-day PBMC culture with coronavirus spike peptide pools or control peptides (ViraFEST assay). The Oncomine TCR Beta short-read assay generated sequence data from the DNA of cultured CD4+ T cells. One entry per CDR3 protein, called by TCRdb with MiXCR from the PCR reads. Of fewer than 13,000 distinct CDR3 sequences listed, around three fifths were seen once; the top ten hold 20% to 30%. For these receptors, no antigen is known. What was sequenced was CD4+ T cells from blood, cultured in vitro. These receptors were taken from a human donor who had recovered from COVID-19.

V gene TRBV6-4 combines with J gene TRBJ1-4; 7 bases are shared with TRBD1. The ends lost 6 bases at V and 5 bases at J; junction bases unmatched: 9. The CDR3 covers 15 residues. Germline-derived CDR1 and CDR2 are MRHNA and SNTAGT. The CDR3 region is CASREQGTENEKLFF. DNA of the CDR3: TGTGCCAGCAGAGAACAGGGGACGGAGAATGAAAAACTGTTTTTT.

This clonotype was observed a handful of times. V gene TRBV19 combines with J gene TRBJ1-5; D not resolved. Germline assignment: CDR1 LNHDA and CDR2 SQIVND (reference sequence). The germline V and J ends were trimmed by 3 bases and 7 bases, with 16 bases remaining between them. This CDR3 is built from 15 residues. The DNA for the CDR3 is TGTGCCAGTAGTATTAATCCCAATACGGCGCAGCCCCAGCATTTT. Translating it yields CASSINPNTAQPQHF.

This chain uses TRBV11-2 with TRBJ1-3, with a weak D call TRBD1 (6 bases). CDR3 length: 18 amino acids. Between the trimmed V and J ends, which lost 5 bases and 3 bases, there was a span of 23 bases. Germline V gives CDR1 SGHAT, CDR2 FQNNGV. CDR3 residues: CASSQPQGLGPYGNTIYF. In nucleotides, the CDR3 is TGTGCCAGCAGCCAACCACAGGGTCTGGGGCCTTATGGAAACACCATATATTTT. The entire variable domain, with the rest obtained from reference TRBV11-2 and TRBJ1-3, is as follows: EAGVAQSPRYKIIEKRQSVAFWCNPISGHATLYWYQQILGQGPKLLIQFQNNGVVDDSQLPKDRFSAERLKGVDSTLKIQPAKLEDSAVYLCASSQPQGLGPYGNTIYFGEGSWLTVV.

The rearrangement links TRBV5-4 to TRBJ1-1, with 7 bases fitting TRBD1. The CDR3 totals 16 residues. Per the germline V gene, CDR1 is SGHNT and CDR2 is YYREEE (reference sequence). Trimming took 7 bases from V and 3 from J; bases not matched to a gene: 15. The CDR3 loop reads CASGKRGRGDDTEAFF. Written as DNA, the CDR3 is TGTGCCAGCGGGAAGAGGGGGCGCGGGGATGACACTGAAGCTTTCTTT. Full variable domain (rest looked up from reference TRBV5-4 and TRBJ1-1): ETGVTQSPTHLIKTRGQQVTLRCSSQSGHNTVSWYQQALGQGPQFIFQYYREEENGRGNFPPRFSGLQFPNYSSELNVNALELDDSALYLCASGKRGRGDDTEAFFGQGTRLTVV.

This clonotype was observed a few times. This chain joins TRBV27 and TRBJ1-2; a weak D match, TRBD1 (5 bases). The CDR3 spans 15 residues. CDR1 and CDR2 from the germline V gene are MNHEY and SMNVEV (reference sequence). V lost 2 bases and J 4 bases, leaving 14 bases between the germline ends. The CDR3 DNA reads as TGTGCCAGCAGTTTAGGTCGCGGGCAGGGCTATGGCTACACCTTC. Its translation: CASSLGRGQGYGYTF.

The V and J genes are TRBV18 and TRBJ1-1; no clear D gene. Trimming took off 0 bases at V and 1 base at J, with 9 bases between the two ends. Germline V gives CDR1 KGHSH, CDR2 LQKENI. This CDR3 is built from 15 residues. CDR3: CASSPPRHTNTEAFF. CDR3 DNA: TGTGCCAGCTCACCACCAAGACACACGAACACTGAAGCTTTCTTT.

This chain connects TRBV27 to TRBJ2-4, with D uncertain. Trimming pared 5 bases from V and 2 bases from J, leaving 25 bases between. The V gene's germline CDR1 is MNHEY and CDR2 SMNVEV (reference sequence). The CDR3 is made up of 19 amino acids. The CDR3: CASSPGYWRPEETKNIQYF. CDR3 nucleotides: TGTGCCAGCAGTCCAGGCTACTGGAGACCCGAGGAGACCAAAAACATTCAGTACTTC.

The chain combines TRBV10-3 with TRBJ1-1; D is unresolved. Germline V CDR1 and CDR2: ENHRY, SYGVKD. The length of the CDR3 is 15 residues. The germline V and J ends were trimmed by 0 bases and 4 bases, with 12 bases remaining between them. This chain's CDR3 is CAISESQVVATEAFF. Written as DNA, the CDR3 is TGTGCCATCAGTGAGTCTCAGGTAGTCGCCACTGAAGCTTTCTTT.

This clonotype was detected only a few times. V gene TRBV18 combines with J gene TRBJ1-2, with TRBD1 matching 8 bases. V lost 3 bases, J lost 6 bases, and 9 bases stayed unmatched. The CDR3 sequence is 15 residues long. Germline V gene lookup returns CDR1 KGHSH and CDR2 LQKENI. The CDR3 bases are TGTGCCAGCTCACCGGTTCGACAGGGGTGGGATGGCTACACCTTC. Translated, it gives CASSPVRQGWDGYTF.